A selection of T cell receptor beta chains follows, all from one sample in a study of CD8+CD57+ T cells in acquired aplastic anemia. TCRdb itself ran the reads through MiXCR, one entry per CDR3 protein. This table holds tens of thousands of distinct CDR3 sequences, about three quarters found once. The sequencing input was sorted CD4+, CD8+, or CD8+CD57+ T cells (not recorded which) from PBMCs. The source of these receptors is a human donor with aplastic anemia. Both conserved end residues are part of each CDR3. Fields, in order: J gene, V gene, D gene, clone size, CDR3 protein, CDR3 DNA. D genes are given only for firm matches. The size of a clone is reported for some rows only, either as once, few or many, or as a class for expanded clones.

>TRBJ1-1|TRBV25-1|-|-
CASSDLGPNTEAFF
TGTGCCAGCAGTGATTTGGGCCCGAACACTGAAGCTTTCTTT
>TRBJ2-5|TRBV2|-|-
CASSSGKAETQYF
TGTGCCAGCAGTAGCGGCAAAGCGGAGACCCAGTACTTC
>TRBJ1-2|TRBV29-1|TRBD1|-
CSVGGQATNGYTF
TGCAGCGTAGGTGGACAGGCGACTAATGGCTACACCTTC
>TRBJ2-7|TRBV7-2|TRBD2|few
CASSRLAGYEQYF
TGTGCCAGCAGCCGACTAGCGGGCTACGAGCAGTACTTC
>TRBJ1-6|TRBV20-1|TRBD1|once
CSARPGTVNSPLHF
TGCAGTGCACGACCCGGGACAGTTAATTCACCCCTCCACTTT
>TRBJ1-6|TRBV7-2|-|-
CASSQERDNSPLHF
TGCGCCAGCAGCCAAGAGCGGGATAATTCACCCCTCCACTTT
>TRBJ2-7|TRBV10-1|TRBD2|-
CARRGGSSYEQYF
TGCGCCAGGAGGGGCGGGAGCTCCTACGAGCAGTACTTC
>TRBJ2-7|TRBV7-8|TRBD1|-
CASSQIRDSHYEQYF
TGTGCCAGCAGCCAAATTAGGGACAGCCACTACGAGCAGTACTTC
>TRBJ1-3|TRBV29-1|-|-
CAWRPGVLPGNTIYF
TGTGCCTGGAGGCCAGGGGTCCTCCCTGGAAACACCATATATTTT
>TRBJ2-3|TRBV12-3/TRBV12-4|TRBD2|-
CASSLATSGSGDTQYF
TGTGCCAGCAGTTTAGCGACTAGCGGGAGTGGCGATACGCAGTATTTT
>TRBJ2-2|TRBV7-9|-|-
CASSPTKTGELFF
TGTGCCAGCAGCCCTACTAAGACCGGGGAGCTGTTTTTT
>TRBJ2-7|TRBV2|TRBD1|-
CAAGTGHSYEQYF
TGTGCAGCAGGGACAGGGCACTCCTACGAGCAGTACTTC
>TRBJ2-7|TRBV5-1|-|-
CASSLGFREQYF
TGCGCCAGCAGCTTGGGGTTTCGCGAGCAGTACTTC
>TRBJ1-2|TRBV2|-|-
CASSATANYGYTF
TGTGCCAGCAGTGCAACGGCTAACTATGGCTACACCTTC
>TRBJ2-5|TRBV20-1|-|few
CSARVQETQYF
TGCAGTGCTAGGGTTCAAGAGACCCAGTACTTC
>TRBJ2-1|TRBV9|TRBD1|-
CASSTDRETYNEQFF
TGTGCCAGCAGCACGGACAGGGAAACCTACAATGAGCAGTTCTTC
>TRBJ2-7|TRBV2|TRBD1|few
CASRKGQGFHEQYF
TGTGCCAGCCGTAAGGGACAGGGGTTCCACGAGCAGTACTTC
>TRBJ1-6|TRBV9|TRBD1|-
CASSSRQGGSPLHF
TGTGCCAGCAGCTCTCGACAGGGCGGTTCACCCCTCCACTTT
>TRBJ1-5|TRBV27|-|-
CASSFLSERGKGNQPQHF
TGTGCCAGCAGTTTTTTGTCGGAAAGGGGGAAGGGCAATCAGCCCCAGCATTTT
>TRBJ1-1|TRBV6-6|TRBD1|-
CASGRTGNGEAFF
TGTGCCAGCGGGAGGACAGGGAACGGTGAAGCTTTCTTT
>TRBJ2-7|TRBV3-1|-|-
CASSPRDAQGYEQYF
TGTGCCAGCAGCCCGAGGGACGCCCAGGGCTACGAGCAGTACTTC
>TRBJ1-2|TRBV27|-|few
CASMSGSSNYGYTF
TGTGCCAGCATGTCCGGCAGCTCGAACTATGGCTACACCTTC
>TRBJ1-1|TRBV10-3|-|-
CAISDGGTGMNTEAFF
TGTGCCATCAGCGATGGGGGTACAGGGATGAACACTGAAGCTTTCTTT
>TRBJ2-7|TRBV5-1|-|-
CASSPHGGETYDQYF
TGCGCCAGCAGCCCCCACGGGGGCGAAACCTACGATCAGTACTTC
>TRBJ2-7|TRBV2|-|-
CASSVQRSGYEQYF
TGTGCCAGCAGTGTCCAGCGTTCGGGGTACGAGCAGTACTTC
>TRBJ2-4|TRBV10-3|-|-
CAISEGAQGLAKNIQYF
TGTGCCATCAGTGAGGGGGCGCAGGGCCTAGCCAAAAACATTCAGTACTTC
>TRBJ2-7|TRBV6-2/TRBV6-3|TRBD1|many
CASSYDRGVEYEQYF
TGTGCCAGCAGTTATGACAGGGGTGTCGAATACGAGCAGTACTTC
>TRBJ2-5|TRBV10-3|TRBD2|once
CATRLAGQETQYF
TGTGCCACCAGGTTAGCGGGACAAGAGACCCAGTACTTC
>TRBJ1-6|TRBV7-3|-|-
CASSLDPGSPLHF
TGTGCCAGCAGCTTAGATCCGGGATCACCCCTCCACTTT
>TRBJ2-7|TRBV25-1|-|-
CASSAKREQYF
TGTGCCAGCAGTGCAAAACGCGAGCAGTACTTC
>TRBJ1-5|TRBV7-8|-|many
CASTFGGDLRNQPQHF
TGTGCCAGCACCTTCGGGGGAGATTTGCGGAATCAGCCCCAGCATTTT
>TRBJ2-1|TRBV6-2/TRBV6-3|TRBD2|many
CASSSVSGRGNSEQFF
TGTGCCAGCAGTTCGGTAAGCGGGAGAGGAAATAGTGAGCAGTTCTTC
>TRBJ2-7|TRBV5-4|TRBD2|-
CASRLWGGDEQYF
TGTGCCAGCAGGTTGTGGGGGGGTGACGAGCAGTACTTC
>TRBJ2-3|TRBV20-1|-|-
CSAQDSQTSTDTQYF
TGCAGTGCGCAAGATAGCCAAACTAGCACAGATACGCAGTATTTT
>TRBJ1-1|TRBV29-1|-|-
CSVEDRMDVVGTEAFF
TGCAGCGTTGAAGATCGCATGGACGTCGTGGGAACTGAAGCTTTCTTT
>TRBJ1-1|TRBV19|-|many
CASSIPYRDGIWQAFF
TGTGCCAGTAGTATACCCTACAGGGATGGTATTTGGCAAGCTTTCTTT
>TRBJ2-6|TRBV20-1|-|-
CSARGGSSGANVLTF
TGCAGTGCTAGAGGGGGTAGCTCTGGGGCCAACGTCCTGACTTTC
>TRBJ2-5|TRBV7-9|TRBD2|-
CASSLGLAGLQETQYF
TGTGCCAGCAGCTTAGGACTAGCGGGGCTCCAAGAGACCCAGTACTTC
>TRBJ1-5|TRBV2|TRBD1|-
CASSVGQGATGQPQHF
TGTGCCAGCAGTGTGGGACAGGGGGCGACGGGGCAGCCCCAGCATTTT
>TRBJ1-1|TRBV19|-|once
CASSFLDSNTEAFF
TGTGCCAGTAGTTTTCTAGATTCGAACACTGAAGCTTTCTTT
>TRBJ1-5|TRBV2|TRBD1|-
CASSVDRVGNQPQHF
TGTGCCAGCAGCGTCGACAGGGTCGGCAATCAGCCCCAGCATTTT
>TRBJ2-7|TRBV7-6|TRBD1|-
CASSLYGTVLNEQYF
TGTGCCAGCAGCTTATACGGGACAGTTCTCAACGAGCAGTACTTC
>TRBJ1-1|TRBV20-1|-|-
CSAWKGDTEAFF
TGCAGTGCCTGGAAGGGGGACACTGAAGCTTTCTTT
>TRBJ2-3|TRBV4-3|-|-
CASSQTEISTDTQYF
TGCGCCAGCAGCCAAACGGAGATAAGCACAGATACGCAGTATTTT
>TRBJ2-7|TRBV25-1|-|-
CASKGGYDYEQYF
TGTGCCAGCAAGGGGGGGTACGACTACGAGCAGTACTTC
>TRBJ2-7|TRBV15|TRBD1|-
CATSRSGGVGNEQYF
TGTGCCACCAGCAGGTCAGGGGGCGTAGGCAACGAGCAGTACTTC
>TRBJ1-2|TRBV24-1|TRBD1|-
CATSLTGGNYGYTF
TGTGCCACCAGTCTAACAGGGGGCAACTATGGCTACACCTTC
>TRBJ2-1|TRBV6-5|-|-
CASSLLWDEQFF
TGTGCCAGCAGTTTACTATGGGATGAGCAGTTCTTC
>TRBJ2-7|TRBV7-9|-|-
CASSFRDWGVEQYF
TGTGCCAGCAGCTTTAGGGACTGGGGGGTAGAGCAGTACTTC
>TRBJ2-1|TRBV7-2|-|few
CASSPILWEQFF
TGTGCCAGCAGCCCCATTTTATGGGAGCAGTTCTTC
>TRBJ1-6|TRBV7-9|TRBD1|-
CASSLDRGPLHF
TGTGCCAGCAGCTTAGACAGGGGTCCCCTCCACTTT
>TRBJ2-7|TRBV9|-|once
CASSRGPEQYF
TGTGCCAGCTCACGGGGTCCCGAGCAGTACTTC
>TRBJ1-6|TRBV2|TRBD1|-
CASSGPGGNSPLHF
TGTGCCAGCAGTGGTCCAGGGGGAAATTCACCCCTCCACTTT
>TRBJ1-2|TRBV19|TRBD1|-
CASSLGGGYTF
TGTGCCAGTAGTCTAGGGGGCGGCTACACCTTC
>TRBJ2-5|TRBV7-6|TRBD2|-
CASSESPSTSGSAGVTQYF
TGTGCCAGCAGCGAATCACCTTCGACTAGCGGGAGTGCGGGGGTGACCCAGTACTTC
>TRBJ1-6|TRBV29-1|-|once
CSVPGPDRDSPLHF
TGCAGCGTCCCAGGCCCTGACAGAGATTCACCCCTCCACTTT
>TRBJ2-7|TRBV7-9|-|-
CASSLPSSYEQYF
TGTGCCAGCAGCTTACCATCATCCTACGAGCAGTACTTC